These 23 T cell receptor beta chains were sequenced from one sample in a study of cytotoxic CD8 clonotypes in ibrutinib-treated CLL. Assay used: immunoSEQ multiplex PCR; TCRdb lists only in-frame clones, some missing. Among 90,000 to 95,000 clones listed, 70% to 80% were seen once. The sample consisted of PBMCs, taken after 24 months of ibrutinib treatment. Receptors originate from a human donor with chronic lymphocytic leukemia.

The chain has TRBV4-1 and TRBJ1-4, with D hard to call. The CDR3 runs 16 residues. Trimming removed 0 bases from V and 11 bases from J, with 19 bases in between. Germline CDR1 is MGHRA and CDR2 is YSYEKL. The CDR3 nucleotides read TGCGCCAGCAGCCAAGAGAGAGGAGACCCCCGAGGGAAACTGTTTTTT. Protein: CASSQERGDPRGKLFF.

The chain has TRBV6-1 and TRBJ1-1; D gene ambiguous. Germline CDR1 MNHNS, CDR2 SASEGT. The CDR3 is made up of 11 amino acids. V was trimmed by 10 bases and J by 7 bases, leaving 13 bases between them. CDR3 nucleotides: TGTGCCACCTCAATGGGGAGTGAAGCTTTCTTT. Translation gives CATSMGSEAFF.

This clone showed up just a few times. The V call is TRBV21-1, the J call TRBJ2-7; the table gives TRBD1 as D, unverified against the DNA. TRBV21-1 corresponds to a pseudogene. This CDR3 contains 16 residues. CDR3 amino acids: CASRKAGTGSSYEQYF. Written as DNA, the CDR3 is TGTGCCAGCAGAAAAGCCGGGACAGGTAGCTCCTACGAGCAGTACTTC.

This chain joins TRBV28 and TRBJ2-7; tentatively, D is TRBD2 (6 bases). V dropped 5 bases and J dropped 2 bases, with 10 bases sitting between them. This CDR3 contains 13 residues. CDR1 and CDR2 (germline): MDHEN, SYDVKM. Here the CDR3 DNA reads TGTGCCAGCAGTATAGGAGGGGCCTACGAGCAGTACTTC. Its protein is CASSIGGAYEQYF.

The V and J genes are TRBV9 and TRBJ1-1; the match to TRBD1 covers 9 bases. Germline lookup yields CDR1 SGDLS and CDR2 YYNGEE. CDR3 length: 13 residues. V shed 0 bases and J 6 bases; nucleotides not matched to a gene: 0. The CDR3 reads CASSVGDRAEAFF. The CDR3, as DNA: TGTGCCAGCAGCGTAGGGGACAGGGCTGAAGCTTTCTTT.

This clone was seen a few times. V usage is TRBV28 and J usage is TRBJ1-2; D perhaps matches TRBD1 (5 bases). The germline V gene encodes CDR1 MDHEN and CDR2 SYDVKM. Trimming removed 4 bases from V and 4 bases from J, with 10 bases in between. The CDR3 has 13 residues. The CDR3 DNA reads TGTGCCAGCAGTTCAGGGTGGGCCTATGGCTACACCTTC. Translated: CASSSGWAYGYTF.

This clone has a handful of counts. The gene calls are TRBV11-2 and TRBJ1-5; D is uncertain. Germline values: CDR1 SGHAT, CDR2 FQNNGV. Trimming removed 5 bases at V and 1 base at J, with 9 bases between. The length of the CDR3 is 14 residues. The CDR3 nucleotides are TGTGCCAGCAGCCTTCAGGCCAGCAATCAGCCCCAGCATTTT. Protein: CASSLQASNQPQHF. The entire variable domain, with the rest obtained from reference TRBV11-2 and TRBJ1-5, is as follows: EAGVAQSPRYKIIEKRQSVAFWCNPISGHATLYWYQQILGQGPKLLIQFQNNGVVDDSQLPKDRFSAERLKGVDSTLKIQPAKLEDSAVYLCASSLQASNQPQHFGDGTRLSIL.

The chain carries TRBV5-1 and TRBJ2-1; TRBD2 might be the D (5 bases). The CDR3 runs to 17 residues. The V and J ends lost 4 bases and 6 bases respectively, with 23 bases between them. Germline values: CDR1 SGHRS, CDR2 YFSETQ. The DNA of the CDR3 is TGCGCCAGCAGCCCCGTTACAGCCACGGGATTATTCAATGAGCAGTTCTTC. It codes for CASSPVTATGLFNEQFF. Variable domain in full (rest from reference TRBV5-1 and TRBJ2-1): KAGVTQTPRYLIKTRGQQVTLSCSPISGHRSVSWYQQTPGQGLQFLFEYFSETQRNKGNFPGRFSGRQFSNSRSEMNVSTLELGDSALYLCASSPVTATGLFNEQFFGPGTRLTVL.

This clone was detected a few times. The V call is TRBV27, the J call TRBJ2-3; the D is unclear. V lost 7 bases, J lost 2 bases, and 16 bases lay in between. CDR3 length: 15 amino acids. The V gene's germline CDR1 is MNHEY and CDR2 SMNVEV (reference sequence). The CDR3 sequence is CASTLTRAPTDTQYF. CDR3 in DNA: TGTGCCAGCACCCTTACACGGGCTCCCACAGATACGCAGTATTTT.

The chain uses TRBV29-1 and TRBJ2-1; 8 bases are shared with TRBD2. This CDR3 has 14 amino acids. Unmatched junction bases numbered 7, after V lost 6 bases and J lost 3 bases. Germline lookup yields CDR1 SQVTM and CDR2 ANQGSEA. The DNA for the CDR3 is TGCAGCGTCGATAGCGGGATCTACTACAATGAGCAGTTCTTC. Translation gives CSVDSGIYYNEQFF.

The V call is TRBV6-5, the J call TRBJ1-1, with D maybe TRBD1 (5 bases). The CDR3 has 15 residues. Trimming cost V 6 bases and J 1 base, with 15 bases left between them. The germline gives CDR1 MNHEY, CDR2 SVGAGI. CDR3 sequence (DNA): TGTGCCAGCAGCCCCCAGAAGGGGTGGAACACTGAAGCTTTCTTT. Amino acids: CASSPQKGWNTEAFF.

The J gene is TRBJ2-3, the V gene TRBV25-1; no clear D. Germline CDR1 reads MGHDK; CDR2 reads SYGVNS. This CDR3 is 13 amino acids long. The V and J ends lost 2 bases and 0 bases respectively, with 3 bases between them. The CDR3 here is CASSEASTDTQYF. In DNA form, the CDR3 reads TGTGCCAGCAGTGAAGCCAGCACAGATACGCAGTATTTT. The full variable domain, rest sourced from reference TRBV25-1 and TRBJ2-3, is EADIYQTPRYLVIGTGKKITLECSQTMGHDKMYWYQQDPGMELHLIHYSYGVNSTEKGDLSSESTVSRIRTEHFPLTLESARPSHTSQYLCASSEASTDTQYFGPGTRLTVL.

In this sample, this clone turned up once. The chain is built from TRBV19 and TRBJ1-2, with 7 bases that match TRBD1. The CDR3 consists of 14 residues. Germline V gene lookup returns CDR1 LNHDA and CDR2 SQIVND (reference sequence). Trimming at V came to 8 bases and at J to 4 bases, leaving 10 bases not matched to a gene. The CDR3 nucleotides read TGTGCCAGTCGGGACAGCCGAAAAACCTATGGCTACACCTTC. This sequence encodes CASRDSRKTYGYTF.

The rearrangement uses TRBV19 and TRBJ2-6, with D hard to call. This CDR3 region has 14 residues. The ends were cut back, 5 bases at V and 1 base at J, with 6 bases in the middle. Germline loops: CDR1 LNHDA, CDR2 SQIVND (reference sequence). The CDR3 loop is CASSYGSGANVLTF. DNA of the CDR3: TGTGCCAGTAGTTATGGGTCTGGGGCCAACGTCCTGACTTTC.

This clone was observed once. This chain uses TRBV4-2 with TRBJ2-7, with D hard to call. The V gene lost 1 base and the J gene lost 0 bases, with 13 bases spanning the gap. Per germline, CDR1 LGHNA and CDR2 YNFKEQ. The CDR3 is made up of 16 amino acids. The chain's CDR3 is CASSQAYGINSYEQYF. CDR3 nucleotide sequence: TGTGCCAGCAGCCAAGCGTACGGAATCAACTCCTACGAGCAGTACTTC.

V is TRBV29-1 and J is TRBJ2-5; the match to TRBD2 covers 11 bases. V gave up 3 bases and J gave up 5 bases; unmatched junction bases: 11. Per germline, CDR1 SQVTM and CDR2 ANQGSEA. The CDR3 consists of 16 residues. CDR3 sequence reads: CSVEGVAGGPWETQYF. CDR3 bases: TGCAGCGTTGAGGGGGTAGCGGGAGGGCCTTGGGAGACCCAGTACTTC.

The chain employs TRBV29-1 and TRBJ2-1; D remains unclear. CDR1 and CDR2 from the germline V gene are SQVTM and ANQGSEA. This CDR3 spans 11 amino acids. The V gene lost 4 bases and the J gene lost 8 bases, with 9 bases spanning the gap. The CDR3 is CSVVDSHEQFF. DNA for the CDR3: TGCAGCGTTGTGGATTCACATGAGCAGTTCTTC.

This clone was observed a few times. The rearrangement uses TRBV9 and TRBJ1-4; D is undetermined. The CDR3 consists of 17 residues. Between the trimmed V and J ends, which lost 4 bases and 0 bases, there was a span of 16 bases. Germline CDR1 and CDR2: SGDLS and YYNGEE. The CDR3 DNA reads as TGTGCCAGCAGCCCATACGCAACCGGGACAACTAATGAAAAACTGTTTTTT. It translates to CASSPYATGTTNEKLFF.

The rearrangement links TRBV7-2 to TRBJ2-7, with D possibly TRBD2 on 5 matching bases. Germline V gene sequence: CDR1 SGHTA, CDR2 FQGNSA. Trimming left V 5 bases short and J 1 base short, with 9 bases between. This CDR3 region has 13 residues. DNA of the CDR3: TGTGCCAGCAGCGAACGAGGGTCCTACGAGCAGTACTTC. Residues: CASSERGSYEQYF.

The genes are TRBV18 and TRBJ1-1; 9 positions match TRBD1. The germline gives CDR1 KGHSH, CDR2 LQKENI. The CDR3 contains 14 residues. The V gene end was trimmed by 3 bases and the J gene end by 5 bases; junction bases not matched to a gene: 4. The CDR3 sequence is CASSPRQGGTEAFF. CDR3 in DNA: TGTGCCAGCTCACCCAGACAGGGGGGTACTGAAGCTTTCTTT.

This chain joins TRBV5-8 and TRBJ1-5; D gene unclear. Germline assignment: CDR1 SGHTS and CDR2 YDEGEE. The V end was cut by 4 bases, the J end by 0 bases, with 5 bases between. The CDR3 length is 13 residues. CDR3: CASSKDSNQPQHF. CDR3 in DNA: TGTGCCAGCAGCAAAGATAGCAATCAGCCCCAGCATTTT.

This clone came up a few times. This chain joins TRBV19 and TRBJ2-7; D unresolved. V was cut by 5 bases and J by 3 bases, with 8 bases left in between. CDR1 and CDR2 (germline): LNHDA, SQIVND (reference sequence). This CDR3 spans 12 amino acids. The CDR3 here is CASSPTIYEQYF. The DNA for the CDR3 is TGTGCCAGTAGTCCCACAATCTACGAGCAGTACTTC.

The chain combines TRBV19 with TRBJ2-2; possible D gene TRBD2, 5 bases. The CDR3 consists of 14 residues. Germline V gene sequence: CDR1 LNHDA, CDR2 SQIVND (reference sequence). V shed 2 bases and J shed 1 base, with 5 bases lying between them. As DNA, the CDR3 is TGTGCCAGTAGTATACGGGAGAACACCGGGGAGCTGTTTTTT. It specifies CASSIRENTGELFF.